This passage covers 31 T cell receptor beta chains from one sample sequenced in a study of blood T cell repertoires in COVID-19. Using immunoSEQ multiplex PCR, the repertoire was profiled, and TCRdb retains in-frame clones only, with some absent. The sample holds some 140,000 clones, around 80% seen once. The source material was peripheral blood. These TCRs come from a human donor in a cohort sampled during active COVID-19.

The genes are TRBV19 and TRBJ1-1; D is perhaps TRBD1 (6 bases). Germline V CDR1 and CDR2: LNHDA, SQIVND (reference sequence). Trimming removed 8 bases from V and 5 bases from J, with 18 bases in between. CDR3 length: 14 residues. In nucleotides, the CDR3 is TGTGCCAGTGAGATAACCGGGACAAAAACTGAAGCTTTCTTT. It yields the protein CASEITGTKTEAFF.

This chain links TRBV18 with TRBJ2-2; 8 bases align to TRBD1. The CDR3 loop spans 16 amino acids. Germline-derived CDR1 and CDR2 are KGHSH and LQKENI. J gave up 1 base and V 3 bases, and 4 bases lay outside the gene matches. This CDR3 is CASSPRQGKNTGELFF. In nucleotides, the CDR3 is TGTGCCAGCTCACCGCGACAGGGGAAGAACACCGGGGAGCTGTTTTTT.

The rearrangement joins TRBV28 to TRBJ2-7; possible D gene TRBD2, 6 bases. CDR3 length: 14 residues. Germline V gene data show CDR1 as MDHEN and CDR2 as SYDVKM. Trimming took 1 base from V and 2 from J, leaving 9 bases between them. CDR3 coding DNA: TGTGCCAGCAGTTTATCGGGGGTTACCTACGAGCAGTACTTC. Its translation: CASSLSGVTYEQYF.

The rearrangement uses TRBV5-4 and TRBJ2-7; tentative D call: TRBD2 (6 bases). This CDR3 has 13 residues. Germline loops: CDR1 SGHNT, CDR2 YYREEE (reference sequence). V was pared by 4 bases and J by 6 bases, with 14 bases between. The CDR3 DNA reads TGTGCCAGCAGCGCTGGGGGAGGAGGCGAGCAGTACTTC. Translating it yields CASSAGGGGEQYF.

This clone has a handful of counts. This chain uses TRBV12-3 or TRBV12-4 with TRBJ1-1, with D perhaps TRBD1 (5 bases). Trimming left V 4 bases short and J 11 bases short, with 14 bases between. CDR3 size: 12 residues. This CDR3 reads CASSSRGSRAFF. CDR3 DNA: TGTGCCAGCAGTTCTCGGGGGTCTAGGGCTTTCTTT.

V gene TRBV5-4 combines with J gene TRBJ1-2; D is possibly TRBD1 (5 bases). CDR3 length equals 14 residues. CDR1 and CDR2 (germline): SGHNT, YYREEE (reference sequence). V lost 0 bases to trimming and J lost 4 bases, with 10 bases between them. Here the CDR3 DNA reads TGTGCCAGCAGCTTGGAGGCAGGGCTCTATGGCTACACCTTC. Protein product: CASSLEAGLYGYTF.

The chain combines TRBV7-8 with TRBJ2-2, with 9 bases fitting TRBD2. V shed 5 bases and J 5 bases; nucleotides not matched to a gene: 12. Germline V gene lookup returns CDR1 SGHVS and CDR2 FQNEAQ. CDR3 length: 17 amino acids. This CDR3 reads CASSPRGGGVRTGELFF. The CDR3, as DNA: TGTGCCAGCAGCCCACGGGGCGGGGGGGTTCGGACCGGGGAGCTGTTTTTT. Supplemented by reference TRBV7-8 and TRBJ2-2, the full variable domain reads GAGVSQSPRYKVAKRGQDVALRCDPISGHVSLFWYQQALGQGPEFLTYFQNEAQLDKSGLPSDRFFAERPEGSVSTLKIQRTQQEDSAVYLCASSPRGGGVRTGELFFGEGSRLTVL.

The V call is TRBV27, the J call TRBJ2-2; 11 bases fit TRBD2. There are 15 residues in the CDR3. The junction had 5 bases not matched to a gene; V was cut back by 6 bases and J by 5 bases. The V gene's germline CDR1 is MNHEY and CDR2 SMNVEV (reference sequence). This chain's CDR3 is CASRLAGAGTGELFF. Here the CDR3 DNA reads TGTGCCAGCAGACTAGCGGGGGCTGGGACCGGGGAGCTGTTTTTT.

The chain combines TRBV18 with TRBJ2-7; the match to TRBD1 covers 7 bases. Looked up from germline, CDR1 is KGHSH and CDR2 is LQKENI. V trimming: 2 bases; J trimming: 5 bases; junction bases outside the gene matches: 15. The CDR3 is made up of 17 amino acids. CDR3 in amino acids: CASSPGLRGQQLNEQYF. As DNA, the CDR3 is TGTGCCAGCTCACCAGGGCTTCGGGGACAGCAGCTAAACGAGCAGTACTTC.

The CDR3 nucleotides read TGCGCCAGCAGCAGGGACAGAACCGGGGAGCTGTTTTTT. Translating it yields CASSRDRTGELFF. The chain is built from TRBV10-1 and TRBJ2-2, with TRBD1 matching 7 bases. The CDR3 is 13 residues long. V lost 6 bases, J lost 5 bases, and 3 bases stayed unmatched. Germline V gene lookup returns CDR1 WNHNN and CDR2 SYGVQD (reference sequence).

This clone was seen only a few times. The chain recombines TRBV11-3 with TRBJ2-3, with TRBD2 matching 11 bases. The length of the CDR3 is 17 residues. Germline values: CDR1 SGHNT, CDR2 YENEEA. V lost 2 bases and J lost 1; bases outside the gene matches: 5. Here the CDR3 reads CASSLHGTSGGTDTQYF. CDR3 bases: TGTGCCAGCAGCTTACACGGGACTAGCGGTGGCACAGATACGCAGTATTTT.

This clone was found a few times. The genes are TRBV4-2 and TRBJ1-6; D is ambiguous. This CDR3 has 13 residues. Germline assignment: CDR1 LGHNA and CDR2 YNFKEQ. Trimming pared 0 bases from V and 11 bases from J, leaving 8 bases between. The CDR3 is CASSQDSRTPLHF. In nucleotides, the CDR3 is TGTGCCAGCAGCCAAGATAGCCGGACACCCCTCCACTTT.

About this clone itself: Other DNA variants within this sample encode the same CDR3. The chain couples TRBV10-1 to TRBJ1-1, with TRBD1 matching over 8 bases. This CDR3 is 13 amino acids long. Germline V lookup: CDR1 WNHNN, CDR2 SYGVQD (reference sequence). The V segment lost 6 bases and the J segment 5 bases; nucleotides outside the gene matches: 5. CDR3: CASSPGQGTEAFF. In DNA, the CDR3 is TGCGCCAGCAGCCCCGGACAGGGAACTGAAGCTTTCTTT.

The V gene is TRBV28, the J gene TRBJ2-5; 13 positions agree with TRBD2. V lost 4 bases, J lost 2 bases, and 4 bases stayed unmatched. The CDR3 runs to 16 residues. Per germline, CDR1 MDHEN and CDR2 SYDVKM. DNA for the CDR3: TGTGCCAGCAGTTCTCCGGGACTAGCGGGGCAAGAGACCCAGTACTTC. It translates to CASSSPGLAGQETQYF.

The V and J genes are TRBV5-6 and TRBJ1-3; D gene ambiguous. The germline V and J ends were trimmed by 3 bases and 0 bases, with 7 bases remaining between them. Germline CDR1 and CDR2: SGHDT and YYEEEE. The CDR3 sequence is 14 residues long. The CDR3 coding sequence is TGTGCCAGCAGCTCCACATTCTCTGGAAACACCATATATTTT. It specifies CASSSTFSGNTIYF.

The rearrangement links TRBV7-9 to TRBJ1-1; a possible D gene is TRBD1 (5 bases). CDR1 is SEHNR, CDR2 FQNEAQ, per germline (reference sequence). Deletions cut 2 bases from V and 7 bases from J, with 8 bases between. The CDR3 is 12 residues long. The CDR3 DNA reads as TGTGCCAGCAGCTTAAGGACACTTGAAGCTTTCTTT. This gives the protein CASSLRTLEAFF.

The chain links TRBV7-9 to TRBJ2-3; a possible D gene is TRBD2 (6 bases). The V and J ends lost 1 base and 4 bases respectively, with 21 bases between them. The CDR3 extends over 18 amino acids. Germline CDR1 reads SEHNR; CDR2 reads FQNEAQ (reference sequence). This chain's CDR3 is CASSLEGTPRVFADTQYF. CDR3 DNA sequence: TGTGCCAGCAGCTTAGAGGGGACTCCGCGGGTTTTCGCAGATACGCAGTATTTT.

This sequence joins TRBV27 and TRBJ2-7; TRBD2 aligns across 7 bases. Germline V gene sequence: CDR1 MNHEY, CDR2 SMNVEV (reference sequence). V lost 4 bases, J lost 4 bases, and 7 bases stayed unmatched. The CDR3 contains 14 residues. CDR3 DNA sequence: TGTGCCAGCAGTTGGACTAGTTCACCGTACGAGCAGTACTTC. It codes for CASSWTSSPYEQYF.

This sequence joins TRBV5-4 and TRBJ1-2; D is ambiguous. In germline, CDR1 is SGHNT, CDR2 YYREEE (reference sequence). V was pared by 6 bases and J by 2 bases, with 17 bases between. CDR3 length: 15 residues. In nucleotides, the CDR3 is TGTGCCAGCACCGAAAACTTCCTCAGGAACTATGGCTACACCTTC. Translating it yields CASTENFLRNYGYTF. Supplemented by reference TRBV5-4 and TRBJ1-2, the full variable domain reads ETGVTQSPTHLIKTRGQQVTLRCSSQSGHNTVSWYQQALGQGPQFIFQYYREEENGRGNFPPRFSGLQFPNYSSELNVNALELDDSALYLCASTENFLRNYGYTFGSGTRLTVV.

Worth noting for this clone: This sequence may be a read error, since a much larger clone differs from it by one base. The chain employs TRBV5-1 and TRBJ1-3, with D perhaps TRBD1 (5 bases). CDR1 is SGHRS and CDR2 is YFSETQ in the germline V gene. V lost 3 bases to trimming and J lost 3 bases, with 16 bases between them. The CDR3 covers 16 residues. CDR3 in amino acids: CASSYLTGEGGNTIYF. The CDR3 DNA reads as TGCGCCAGCAGCTATCTTACGGGGGAAGGTGGAAACACCATATATTTT.

This chain uses TRBV19 with TRBJ1-1; 7 bases map to TRBD1. Trimming removed 5 bases from V and 0 bases from J; junction bases left unmatched: 3. The CDR3 is made up of 14 amino acids. Germline CDR1 reads LNHDA; CDR2 reads SQIVND (reference sequence). CDR3 in amino acids: CASSRDRVNTEAFF. The DNA for the CDR3 is TGTGCCAGTAGTCGTGACAGGGTGAACACTGAAGCTTTCTTT. Variable domain in full (rest from reference TRBV19 and TRBJ1-1): DGGITQSPKYLFRKEGQNVTLSCEQNLNHDAMYWYRQDPGQGLRLIYYSQIVNDFQKGDIAEGYSVSREKKESFPLTVTSAQKNPTAFYLCASSRDRVNTEAFFGQGTRLTVV.

This clone turned up a few times. The chain links TRBV5-1 to TRBJ2-3; D may be TRBD2 (5 bases). Germline V gene sequence: CDR1 SGHRS, CDR2 YFSETQ. Trimming stripped 4 bases from V and 4 bases from J, with 13 bases between. The length of the CDR3 is 14 residues. The CDR3 nucleotides read TGCGCCAGCAGCCTGGAGGCGGGCCCAGATACGCAGTATTTT. Translating it yields CASSLEAGPDTQYF.

This clone was seen once. The rearrangement joins TRBV29-1 to TRBJ2-7; TRBD2 matches at 7 bases. Trimming at V came to 6 bases and at J to 7 bases, leaving 15 bases not matched to a gene. From germline, CDR1 is SQVTM and CDR2 ANQGSEA. The CDR3 runs 14 residues. The DNA for the CDR3 is TGCAGCGTAGCCCCTAGCGGCACGGGGGGAGAGCAGTACTTC. It yields the protein CSVAPSGTGGEQYF.

The chain couples TRBV11-2 to TRBJ2-5; 7 nucleotides align to TRBD2. The J segment lost 4 bases and the V segment lost 1 base, leaving 3 bases of the junction unmatched. This CDR3 region has 14 residues. Germline CDR1 is SGHAT and CDR2 is FQNNGV. The CDR3 nucleotides are TGTGCCAGCAGCTTAGGAGTAGCGGGAGAGACCCAGTACTTC. This gives the protein CASSLGVAGETQYF.

About this clone: Additional DNA sequences in this sample encode the identical CDR3. CDR3 sequence reads: CASSLGTVYGYTF. The CDR3 nucleotides read TGTGCCAGCAGCCTCGGGACAGTCTATGGCTACACCTTC. V usage is TRBV3-1 (or the pseudogene TRBV3-2) and J usage is TRBJ1-2; TRBD1 agrees at 7 bases. Trimming at V came to 4 bases and at J to 4 bases, leaving 3 bases not matched to a gene. Germline V gene lookup returns CDR1 LGHDT and CDR2 YNNKEL (reference sequence). The CDR3 sequence is 13 residues long.

The chain employs TRBV30 and TRBJ1-2; TRBD1 is a possible D gene (5 bases). The CDR3 length is 12 residues. Germline CDR1 GTSNPN, CDR2 SVGIG (reference sequence). The ends were cut back, 3 bases at V and 7 bases at J, with 12 bases in the middle. The chain's CDR3 is CAWSLDITGYTF. CDR3 coding DNA: TGTGCCTGGAGCTTGGACATCACTGGCTACACCTTC.

CDR3 region: CASSLSPFHTIYF. CDR3 sequence (DNA): TGTGCCAGCAGTTTATCCCCTTTCCACACCATATATTTT. The J gene is TRBJ1-3, the V gene TRBV27, with D unresolved. V was clipped by 0 bases and J by 8 bases, with 8 bases between them. CDR1 MNHEY and CDR2 SMNVEV come from the germline V gene (reference sequence). There are 13 residues in the CDR3.

The rearrangement joins TRBV6-5 to TRBJ1-5; D gene uncertain. CDR1 MNHEY and CDR2 SVGAGI come from the germline V gene. The ends were cut back, 7 bases at V and 3 bases at J, with 16 bases in the middle. The length of the CDR3 is 15 residues. The CDR3 sequence is CASKRVPASNQPQHF. The DNA of the CDR3 is TGTGCCAGCAAACGGGTCCCAGCTTCCAATCAGCCCCAGCATTTT.

This chain connects TRBV5-1 to TRBJ2-1, with 10 bases aligning to TRBD2. Trimming cost V 2 bases and J 0 bases; bases outside gene matches: 2. The CDR3 is made up of 16 amino acids. CDR1 SGHRS and CDR2 YFSETQ come from the germline V gene. Written as DNA, the CDR3 is TGCGCCAGCAGCTTCAGCGGGGGGGTCTCCTACAATGAGCAGTTCTTC. This encodes CASSFSGGVSYNEQFF.

The rearrangement uses TRBV9 and TRBJ2-3, with D maybe TRBD2 (5 bases). The CDR3 consists of 13 residues. V gave up 4 bases and J gave up 2 bases, with 8 bases separating them. The germline CDR1 and CDR2 sequences are SGDLS and YYNGEE. Written as DNA, the CDR3 is TGTGCCAGCAGCTGGGAGACCACAGATACGCAGTATTTT. Protein sequence: CASSWETTDTQYF.

With respect to this clone: The same CDR3 can be traced to other DNA sequences in this sample. V usage is TRBV3-1 (or the pseudogene TRBV3-2) and J usage is TRBJ1-5, with D unclear. The CDR3 consists of 15 residues. Germline lookup yields CDR1 LGHDT and CDR2 YNNKEL (reference sequence). Trimming removed 0 bases at V and 7 bases at J, with 13 bases between. The CDR3: CASSQETGLKQPQHF. The CDR3 DNA is TGTGCCAGCAGCCAAGAGACGGGGTTAAAACAGCCCCAGCATTTT.